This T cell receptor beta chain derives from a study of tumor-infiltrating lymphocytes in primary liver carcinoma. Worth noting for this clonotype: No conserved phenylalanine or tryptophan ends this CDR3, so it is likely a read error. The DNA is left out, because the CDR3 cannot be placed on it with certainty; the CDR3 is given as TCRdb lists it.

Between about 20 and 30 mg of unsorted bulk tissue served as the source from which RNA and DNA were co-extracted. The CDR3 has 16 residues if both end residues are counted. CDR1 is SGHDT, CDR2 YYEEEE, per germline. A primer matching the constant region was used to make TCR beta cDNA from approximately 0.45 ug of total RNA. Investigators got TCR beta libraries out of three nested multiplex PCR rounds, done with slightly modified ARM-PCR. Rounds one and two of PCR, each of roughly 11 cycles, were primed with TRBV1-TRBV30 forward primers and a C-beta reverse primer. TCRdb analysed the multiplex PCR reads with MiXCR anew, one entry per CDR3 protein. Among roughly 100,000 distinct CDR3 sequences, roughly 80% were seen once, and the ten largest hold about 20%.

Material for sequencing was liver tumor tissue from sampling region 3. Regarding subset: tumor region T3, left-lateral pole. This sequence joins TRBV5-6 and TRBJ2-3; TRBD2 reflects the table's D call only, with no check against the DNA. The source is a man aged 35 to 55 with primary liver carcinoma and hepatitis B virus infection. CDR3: CASRYAQRVRPDTQCS.